This T cell receptor (beta chain) was sequenced in a study of CD8 T cells in ankylosing spondylitis (dated by TCRdb to the late 2010s). As for the study more broadly: The study profiled T cell receptor beta repertoires in healthy donors and ankylosing spondylitis patients to find disease-linked TCR variants. The full study cohort comprised around 25 ankylosing spondylitis patients and over a hundred healthy donors. Peripheral blood samples were taken, and synovial fluid was additionally collected from ankylosing spondylitis patients.

General conclusions and limits of the study: Some TCR beta motif variants had previously been reported in synovial fluid and blood of reactive arthritis patients, which suggested common disease-initiation mechanisms. Blood from ankylosing spondylitis patients appeared to be characterized by a TCR beta motif composed of 7 to 9 highly homologous amino acid variants. The disease-linked clones showed a CD8+ phenotype and occurred at relatively low frequencies in peripheral blood. Significant enrichment of the disease-linked clones was reported in matched synovial fluid samples from ankylosing spondylitis patients.

Here V drops 3 bases and J drops 2 bases, and the junction holds 14 bases not matched to any gene. The CDR3 contains 17 residues, cysteine and phenylalanine counted. The only DNA kept is the CDR3, 51 bases in frame from the first base. From a lookup of the germline V gene, CDR1 and CDR2 are SQVTM and ANQGSEA. Sequencing took place on an Illumina HiSeq 2500. TCR beta libraries were prepared by quantitative 5'-RACE with molecular barcodes. As for how the authors treated the data: A new computational method based on a probabilistic model of VDJ rearrangement was used to identify disease-linked TCR variants. TCRdb reran the public reads through fastp at Q25 and MiXCR, keeping productive beta chains. For every CDR3 protein sequence, its rows merge into one entry that carries the most common genes and DNA. TCRdb assigned the V and J calls; the authors' analysis was not used. The sample table records some 240,000 distinct CDR3 sequences; 20% to 30% of these occur just once. In total, the top ten clones hold around 0.64% of the sample.

This clonotype turned up a few times. The antigen this receptor binds is unknown. Base qualities are not provided; no much larger clone lies one nucleotide away. The sequenced sample consisted of blood, either unsorted or a sorted T cell fraction (not recorded which). The sequence is built from TRBV29-1 and TRBJ1-2; 8 central nucleotides agree with TRBD1. This clonotype was obtained from a male donor with ankylosing spondylitis or in good health (not recorded which). The CDR3 region: CSVDLSSDRAANYGYTF. The nucleotides read TGCAGCGTTGATCTCTCCTCGGACAGGGCGGCGAACTATGGCTACACCTTC.